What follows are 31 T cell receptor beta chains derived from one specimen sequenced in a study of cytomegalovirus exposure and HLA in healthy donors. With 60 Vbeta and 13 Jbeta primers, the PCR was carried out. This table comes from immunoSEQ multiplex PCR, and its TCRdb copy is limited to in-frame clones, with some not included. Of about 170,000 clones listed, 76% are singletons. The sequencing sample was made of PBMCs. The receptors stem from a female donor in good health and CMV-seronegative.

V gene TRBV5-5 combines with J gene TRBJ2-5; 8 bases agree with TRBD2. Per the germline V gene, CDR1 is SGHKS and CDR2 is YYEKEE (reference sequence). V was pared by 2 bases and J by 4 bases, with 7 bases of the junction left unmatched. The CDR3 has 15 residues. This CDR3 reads CASSFDPGGRETQYF. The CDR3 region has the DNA TGTGCCAGCAGCTTCGATCCGGGGGGGCGAGAGACCCAGTACTTC.

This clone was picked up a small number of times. The CDR3 spells CASSDRVPHEQYF. CDR3 nucleotide sequence: TGTGCCAGCAGCGACAGGGTACCCCACGAGCAGTACTTC. The genes are TRBV27 and TRBJ2-7; TRBD1 agrees at 7 bases. Germline V lookup: CDR1 MNHEY, CDR2 SMNVEV (reference sequence). The J segment lost 5 bases and the V segment lost 6 bases, leaving 7 bases of the junction unmatched. This CDR3 has 13 amino acids.

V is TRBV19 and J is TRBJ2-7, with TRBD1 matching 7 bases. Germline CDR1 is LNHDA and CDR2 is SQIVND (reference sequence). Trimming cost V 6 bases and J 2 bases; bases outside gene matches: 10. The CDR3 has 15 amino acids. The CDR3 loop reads CASSSAWDRPYEQYF. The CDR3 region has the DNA TGTGCCAGTAGCAGCGCTTGGGACAGACCCTACGAGCAGTACTTC.

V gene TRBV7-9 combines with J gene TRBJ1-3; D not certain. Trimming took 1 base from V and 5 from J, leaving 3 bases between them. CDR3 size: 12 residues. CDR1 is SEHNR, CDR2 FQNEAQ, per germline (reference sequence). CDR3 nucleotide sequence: TGTGCCAGCAGCTTAGACAGAAACACCATATATTTT. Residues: CASSLDRNTIYF.

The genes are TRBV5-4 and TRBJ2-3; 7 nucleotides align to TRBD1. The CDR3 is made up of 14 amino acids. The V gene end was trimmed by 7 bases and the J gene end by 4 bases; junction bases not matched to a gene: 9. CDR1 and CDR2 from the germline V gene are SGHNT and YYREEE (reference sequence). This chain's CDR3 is CASRDRVGADTQYF. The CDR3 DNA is TGTGCCAGCCGCGACAGGGTGGGAGCAGATACGCAGTATTTT.

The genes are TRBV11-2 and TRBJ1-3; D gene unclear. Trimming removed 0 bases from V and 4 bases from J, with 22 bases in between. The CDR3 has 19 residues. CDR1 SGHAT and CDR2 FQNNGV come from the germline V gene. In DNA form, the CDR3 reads TGTGCCAGCAGCTTAGATCTCTCCTATCGGCCCTCAGGCGGAAACACCATATATTTT. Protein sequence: CASSLDLSYRPSGGNTIYF.

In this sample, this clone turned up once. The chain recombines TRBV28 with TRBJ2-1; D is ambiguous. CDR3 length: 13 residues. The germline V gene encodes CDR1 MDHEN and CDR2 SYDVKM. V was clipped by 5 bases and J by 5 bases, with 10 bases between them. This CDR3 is CASSLIRDNEQFF. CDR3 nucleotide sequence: TGTGCCAGCAGTCTAATCCGGGACAATGAGCAGTTCTTC. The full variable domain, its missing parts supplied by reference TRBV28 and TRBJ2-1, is DVKVTQSSRYLVKRTGEKVFLECVQDMDHENMFWYRQDPGLGLRLIYFSYDVKMKEKGDIPEGYSVSREKKERFSLILESASTNQTSMYLCASSLIRDNEQFFGPGTRLTVL.

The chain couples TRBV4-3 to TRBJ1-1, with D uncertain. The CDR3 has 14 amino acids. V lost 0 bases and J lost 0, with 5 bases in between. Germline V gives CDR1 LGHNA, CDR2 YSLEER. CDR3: CASSQDPMNTEAFF. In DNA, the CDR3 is TGCGCCAGCAGCCAAGACCCTATGAACACTGAAGCTTTCTTT.

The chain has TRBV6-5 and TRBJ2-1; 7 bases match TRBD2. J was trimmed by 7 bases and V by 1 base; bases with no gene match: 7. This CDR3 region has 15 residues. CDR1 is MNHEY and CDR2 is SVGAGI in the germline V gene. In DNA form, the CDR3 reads TGTGCCAGCAGTTACTTAGGGACTAAGCTGAATGAGCAGTTCTTC. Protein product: CASSYLGTKLNEQFF.

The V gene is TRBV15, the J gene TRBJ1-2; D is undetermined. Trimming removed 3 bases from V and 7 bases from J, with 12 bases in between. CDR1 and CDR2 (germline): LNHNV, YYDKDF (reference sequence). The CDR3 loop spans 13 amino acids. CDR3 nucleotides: TGTGCCACCAGCAGGAGGGAAGGCGTTGGCTACACCTTC. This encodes CATSRREGVGYTF.

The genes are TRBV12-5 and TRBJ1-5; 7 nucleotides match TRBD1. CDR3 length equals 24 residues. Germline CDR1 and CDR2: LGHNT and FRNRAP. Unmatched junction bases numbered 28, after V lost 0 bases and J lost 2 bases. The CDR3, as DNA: TGTGCTAGTGGTTTGGTACCAGTAAATACTACACAGGGGAGCCCTTATAGTGGCAATCAGCCCCAGCATTTT. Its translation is CASGLVPVNTTQGSPYSGNQPQHF. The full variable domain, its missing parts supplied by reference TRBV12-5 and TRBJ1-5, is DARVTQTPRHKVTEMGQEVTMRCQPILGHNTVFWYRQTMMQGLELLAYFRNRAPLDDSGMPKDRFSAEMPDATLATLKIQPSEPRDSAVYFCASGLVPVNTTQGSPYSGNQPQHFGDGTRLSIL.

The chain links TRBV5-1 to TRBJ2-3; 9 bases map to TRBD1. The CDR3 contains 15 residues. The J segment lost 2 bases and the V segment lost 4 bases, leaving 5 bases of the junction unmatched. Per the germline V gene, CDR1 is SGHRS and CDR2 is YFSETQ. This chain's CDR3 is CASSVGDRATDTQYF. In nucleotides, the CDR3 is TGCGCCAGCAGCGTGGGGGACAGGGCCACAGATACGCAGTATTTT.

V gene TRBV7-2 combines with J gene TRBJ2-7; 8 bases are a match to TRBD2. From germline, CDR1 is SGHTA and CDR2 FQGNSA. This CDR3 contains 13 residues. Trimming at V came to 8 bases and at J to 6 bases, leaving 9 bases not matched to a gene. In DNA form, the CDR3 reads TGTGCCAGCTCCGGGGGGGGACTAGTCGAGCAGTACTTC. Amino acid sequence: CASSGGGLVEQYF.

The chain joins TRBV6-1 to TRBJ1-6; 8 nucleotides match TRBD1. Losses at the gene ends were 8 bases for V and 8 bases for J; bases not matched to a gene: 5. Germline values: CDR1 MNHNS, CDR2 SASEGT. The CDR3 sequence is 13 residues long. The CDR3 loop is CASGTGLDSPLHF. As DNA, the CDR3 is TGTGCCAGCGGGACAGGTTTAGATTCACCCCTCCACTTT.

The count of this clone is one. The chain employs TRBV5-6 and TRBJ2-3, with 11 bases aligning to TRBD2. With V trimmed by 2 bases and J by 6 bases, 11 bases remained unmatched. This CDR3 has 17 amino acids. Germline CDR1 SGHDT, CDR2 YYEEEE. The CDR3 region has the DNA TGTGCCAGCAGCTTTGGGCTAGCGGGGGGATTGAGGGATACGCAGTATTTT. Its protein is CASSFGLAGGLRDTQYF.

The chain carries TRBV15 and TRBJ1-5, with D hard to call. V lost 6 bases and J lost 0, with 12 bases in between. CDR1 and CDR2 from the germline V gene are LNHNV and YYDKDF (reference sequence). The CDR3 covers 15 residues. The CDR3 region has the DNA TGTGCCACCAGGGAGGGAAAGCATAGCAATCAGCCCCAGCATTTT. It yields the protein CATREGKHSNQPQHF.

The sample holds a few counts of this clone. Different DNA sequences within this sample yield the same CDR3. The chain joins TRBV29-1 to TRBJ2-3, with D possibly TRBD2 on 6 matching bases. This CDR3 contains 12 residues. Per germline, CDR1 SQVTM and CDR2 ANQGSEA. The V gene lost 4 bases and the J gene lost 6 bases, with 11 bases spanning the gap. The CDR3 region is CSVGGDTDTQYF. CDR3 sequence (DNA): TGCAGCGTTGGGGGGGATACGGATACGCAGTATTTT.

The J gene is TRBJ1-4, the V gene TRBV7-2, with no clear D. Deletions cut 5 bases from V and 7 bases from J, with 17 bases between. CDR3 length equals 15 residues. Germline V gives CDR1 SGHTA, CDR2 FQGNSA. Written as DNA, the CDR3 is TGTGCCAGCAGCCCCCGACCCCAAGCAGGTGAAAAACTGTTTTTT. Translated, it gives CASSPRPQAGEKLFF.

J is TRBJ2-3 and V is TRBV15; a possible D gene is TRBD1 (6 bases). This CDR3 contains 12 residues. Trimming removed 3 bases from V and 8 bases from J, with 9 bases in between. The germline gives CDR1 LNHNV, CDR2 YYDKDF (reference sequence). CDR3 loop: CATSSTGRTQYF. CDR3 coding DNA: TGTGCCACCAGCAGTACAGGGCGTACGCAGTATTTT.

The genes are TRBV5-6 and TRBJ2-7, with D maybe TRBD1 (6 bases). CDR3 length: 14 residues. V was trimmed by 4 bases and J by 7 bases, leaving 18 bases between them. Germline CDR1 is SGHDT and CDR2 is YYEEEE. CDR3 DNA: TGTGCCAGCAGCCGTGGGACAAGTACTAGGGAGCAGTACTTC. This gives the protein CASSRGTSTREQYF.

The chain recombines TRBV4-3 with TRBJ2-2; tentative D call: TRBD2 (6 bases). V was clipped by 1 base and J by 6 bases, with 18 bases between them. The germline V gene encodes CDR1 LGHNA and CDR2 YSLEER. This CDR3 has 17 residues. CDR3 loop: CASSQGNSGPSAGELFF. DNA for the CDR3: TGCGCCAGCAGCCAAGGGAATAGCGGACCTTCGGCCGGGGAGCTGTTTTTT.

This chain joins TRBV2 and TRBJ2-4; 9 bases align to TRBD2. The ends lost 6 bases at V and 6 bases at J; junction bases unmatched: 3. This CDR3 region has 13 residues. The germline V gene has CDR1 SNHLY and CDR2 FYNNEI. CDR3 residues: CASRGLAGNIQYF. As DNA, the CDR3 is TGTGCCAGCAGGGGACTAGCCGGAAACATTCAGTACTTC.

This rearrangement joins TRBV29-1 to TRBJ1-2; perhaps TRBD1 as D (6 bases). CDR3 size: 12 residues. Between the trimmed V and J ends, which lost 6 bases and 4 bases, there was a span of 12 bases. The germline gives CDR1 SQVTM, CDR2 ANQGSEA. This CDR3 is CSVRTGFYGYTF. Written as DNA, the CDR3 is TGCAGCGTGAGAACAGGGTTCTATGGCTACACCTTC.

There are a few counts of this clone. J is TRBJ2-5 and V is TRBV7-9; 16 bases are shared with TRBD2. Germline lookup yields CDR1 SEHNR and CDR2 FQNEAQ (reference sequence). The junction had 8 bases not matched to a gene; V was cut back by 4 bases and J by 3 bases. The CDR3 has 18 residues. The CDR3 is CASSCLGTSGGAEETQYF. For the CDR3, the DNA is TGTGCCAGCAGCTGCTTAGGGACTAGCGGGGGGGCAGAAGAGACCCAGTACTTC.

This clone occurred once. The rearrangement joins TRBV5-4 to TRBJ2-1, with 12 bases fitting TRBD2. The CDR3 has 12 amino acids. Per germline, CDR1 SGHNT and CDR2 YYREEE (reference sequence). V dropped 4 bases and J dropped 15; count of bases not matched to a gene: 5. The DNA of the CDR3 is TGTGCCAGCAGCCAGACTAGCGGGAGTCGGTTCTTC. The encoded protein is CASSQTSGSRFF.

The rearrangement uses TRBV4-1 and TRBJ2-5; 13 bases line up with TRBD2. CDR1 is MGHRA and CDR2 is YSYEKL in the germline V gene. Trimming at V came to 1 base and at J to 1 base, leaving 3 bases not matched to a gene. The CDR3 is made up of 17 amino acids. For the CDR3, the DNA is TGCGCCAGCAGCCAAGGTGGGACTAGCGGGGCCCAAGAGACCCAGTACTTC. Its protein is CASSQGGTSGAQETQYF.

CDR3: CASSVTGGPAETQYF. CDR3 in DNA: TGTGCCAGCAGCGTGACAGGGGGTCCGGCAGAGACCCAGTACTTC. The genes are TRBV9 and TRBJ2-5, with 9 positions matching TRBD1. Germline values: CDR1 SGDLS, CDR2 YYNGEE. Trimming cost V 2 bases and J 4 bases; bases outside gene matches: 6. The CDR3 runs 15 residues. Complete variable domain (other parts from reference TRBV9 and TRBJ2-5): DSGVTQTPKHLITATGQRVTLRCSPRSGDLSVYWYQQSLDQGLQFLIQYYNGEERAKGNILERFSAQQFPDLHSELNLSSLELGDSALYFCASSVTGGPAETQYFGPGTRLLVL.

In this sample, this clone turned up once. CDR3 region: CASAPRGRYGYTF. CDR3 DNA: TGTGCCAGCGCCCCAAGGGGGCGCTATGGCTACACCTTC. V gene TRBV28 combines with J gene TRBJ1-2; 7 bases match TRBD1. Germline values: CDR1 MDHEN, CDR2 SYDVKM. The ends lost 8 bases at V and 4 bases at J; junction bases unmatched: 7. The CDR3 is made up of 13 amino acids.

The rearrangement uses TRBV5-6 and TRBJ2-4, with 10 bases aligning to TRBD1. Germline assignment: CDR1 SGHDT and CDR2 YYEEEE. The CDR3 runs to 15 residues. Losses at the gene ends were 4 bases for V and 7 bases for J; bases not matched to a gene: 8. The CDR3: CASSGPGTGENIQYF. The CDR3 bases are TGTGCCAGCAGCGGTCCCGGGACAGGGGAGAACATTCAGTACTTC.

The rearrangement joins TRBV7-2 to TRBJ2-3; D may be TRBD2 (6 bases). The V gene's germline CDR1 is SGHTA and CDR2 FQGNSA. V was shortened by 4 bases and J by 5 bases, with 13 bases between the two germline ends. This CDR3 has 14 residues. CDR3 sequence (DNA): TGTGCCAGCAGCTCCCTAGGGAGGATAGATACGCAGTATTTT. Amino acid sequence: CASSSLGRIDTQYF.

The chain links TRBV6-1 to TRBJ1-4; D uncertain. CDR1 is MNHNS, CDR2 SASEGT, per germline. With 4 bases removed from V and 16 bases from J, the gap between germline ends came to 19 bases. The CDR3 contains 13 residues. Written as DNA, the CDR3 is TGTGCCAGCAGTGTGGGTCAGCCGGTGGAGCGGTTTTTT. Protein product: CASSVGQPVERFF.